This T cell receptor beta chain is drawn from a study of blood T cell repertoires in COVID-19. This clone was seen a single time. An end of the junction differs from the germline gene, which may be a read error. The protocol was immunoSEQ multiplex PCR, while the TCRdb copy is restricted to in-frame clones and leaves out a portion. The sample records about 480,000 clones, roughly 89% being singletons. Looked up from germline, CDR1 is MNHNS and CDR2 is SASEGT. CDR3 length equals 15 residues. This clonotype was sampled from a woman aged 25 to 39 with acute or convalescent COVID-19. The rearrangement joins TRBV6-1 to TRBJ2-1; D gene uncertain. Material for sequencing was peripheral blood. The CDR3: CASREEMASYNEQFF. The DNA for the CDR3 is TGTGCCAGCAGGGAAGAGATGGCTTCCTACAATGAGCAGTTCTTC.